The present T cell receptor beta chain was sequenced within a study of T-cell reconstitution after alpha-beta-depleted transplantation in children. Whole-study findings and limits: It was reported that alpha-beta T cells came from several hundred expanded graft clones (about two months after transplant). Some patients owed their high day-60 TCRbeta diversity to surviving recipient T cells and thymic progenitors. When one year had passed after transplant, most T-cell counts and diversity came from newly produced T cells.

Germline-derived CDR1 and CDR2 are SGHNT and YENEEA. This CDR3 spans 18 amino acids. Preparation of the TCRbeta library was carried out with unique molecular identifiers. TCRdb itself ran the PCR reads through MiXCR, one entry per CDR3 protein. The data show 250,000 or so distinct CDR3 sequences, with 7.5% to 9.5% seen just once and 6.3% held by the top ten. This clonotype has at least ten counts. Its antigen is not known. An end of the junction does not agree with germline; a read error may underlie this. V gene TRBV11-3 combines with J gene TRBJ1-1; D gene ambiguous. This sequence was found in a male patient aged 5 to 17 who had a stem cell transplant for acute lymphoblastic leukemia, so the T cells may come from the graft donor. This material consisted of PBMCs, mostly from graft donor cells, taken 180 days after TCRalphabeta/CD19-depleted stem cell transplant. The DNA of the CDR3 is TGTCCCAGCAGCTTAAACCGAGTCGGCCCTTTCTTGAACACTGAAGCTTTCTTT. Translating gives CPSSLNRVGPFLNTEAFF. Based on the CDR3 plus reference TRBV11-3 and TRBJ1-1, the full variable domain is EAGVVQSPRYKIIEKKQPVAFWCNPISGHNTLYWYLQNLGQGPELLIRYENEEAVDDSQLPKDRFSAERLKGVDSTLKIQPAELGDSAVYLCPSSLNRVGPFLNTEAFFGQGTRLTVV.